The 11 T cell receptor beta chains below all came from one sample that was sequenced in a study of technical replicates of blood from several donors. The repertoire was sequenced with immunoSEQ multiplex PCR; TCRdb's copy has only in-frame clones and lacks some. The table lists more than 11,000 clones, around four fifths of them singletons. Sequencing was carried out using PBMCs. The receptors shown here come from a human donor in good health.

The rearrangement joins TRBV5-1 to TRBJ2-1; 7 bases are a match to TRBD1. J gave up 9 bases and V 4 bases, and 4 bases lay outside the gene matches. Germline values: CDR1 SGHRS, CDR2 YFSETQ. The CDR3 contains 12 residues. In DNA form, the CDR3 reads TGCGCCAGCAGCGGACAGGAGTCTGAGCAGTTCTTC. Encoded protein: CASSGQESEQFF.

The chain carries TRBV12-2 and TRBJ1-5; the tabulated D call, TRBD1, remains unverified against the DNA. TRBV12-2 is listed as a pseudogene. The CDR3 is 21 amino acids. The CDR3: CASRLAGSGTGGESGNQPQHF. In nucleotides, the CDR3 is TGTGCAAGTCGCTTAGCGGGGAGCGGGACAGGGGGCGAATCGGGCAATCAGCCCCAGCATTTT.

The CDR3 sequence is CAIRGDTEAFF. CDR3 coding DNA: TGTGCCATCAGAGGGGACACTGAAGCTTTCTTT. The chain has TRBV10-3 and TRBJ1-1; a weak D match, TRBD1 (5 bases). The V gene's germline CDR1 is ENHRY and CDR2 SYGVKD. V lost 6 bases and J lost 3, with 5 bases in between. This CDR3 region has 11 residues.

This clone was observed a few times. The V gene is TRBV9, the J gene TRBJ2-1; no firm D call. CDR1 and CDR2 (germline): SGDLS, YYNGEE. V was pared by 4 bases and J by 0 bases, with 5 bases between. The CDR3 spans 13 residues. The CDR3: CASSLSSYNEQFF. In DNA form, the CDR3 reads TGTGCCAGCAGCCTCAGCTCCTACAATGAGCAGTTCTTC.

This clone has just one count. CDR3 region: CASSLSGGPSYEQYF. For the CDR3, the DNA is TGTGCCAGCAGTTTATCTGGAGGCCCCTCCTACGAGCAGTACTTC. This chain uses TRBV27 with TRBJ2-7, with D possibly TRBD2 on 5 matching bases. The V gene lost 0 bases and the J gene lost 0 bases, with 9 bases spanning the gap. Germline assignment: CDR1 MNHEY and CDR2 SMNVEV (reference sequence). The CDR3 is 15 amino acids.

The chain employs TRBV19 and TRBJ1-1; TRBD1 matches at 8 bases. J gave up 6 bases and V 5 bases, and 8 bases lay outside the gene matches. This CDR3 is built from 14 residues. In germline, CDR1 is LNHDA, CDR2 SQIVND (reference sequence). Here the CDR3 reads CASSPRTGRAEAFF. The CDR3 bases are TGTGCCAGTAGTCCTCGGACAGGGCGGGCTGAAGCTTTCTTT. The variable domain in full, completed from reference TRBV19 and TRBJ1-1, reads DGGITQSPKYLFRKEGQNVTLSCEQNLNHDAMYWYRQDPGQGLRLIYYSQIVNDFQKGDIAEGYSVSREKKESFPLTVTSAQKNPTAFYLCASSPRTGRAEAFFGQGTRLTVV.

V is TRBV5-1 and J is TRBJ2-1; 9 nucleotides match TRBD1. V shed 4 bases, J shed 3 bases, and the junction held 2 bases outside the gene matches. Germline loops: CDR1 SGHRS, CDR2 YFSETQ. The CDR3 totals 14 residues. CDR3 amino acids: CASSADRGYNEQFF. CDR3 in DNA: TGCGCCAGCAGCGCGGACAGGGGCTACAATGAGCAGTTCTTC.

The V and J genes are TRBV5-4 and TRBJ1-3; 7 bases map to TRBD1. Germline CDR1 and CDR2: SGHNT and YYREEE (reference sequence). The J segment lost 0 bases and the V segment lost 4 bases, leaving 7 bases of the junction unmatched. The CDR3 is 16 amino acids. CDR3 coding DNA: TGTGCCAGCAGCGGCGGTGCAGGGGGCTCTGGAAACACCATATATTTT. Its translation is CASSGGAGGSGNTIYF.

V is TRBV4-2 and J is TRBJ2-2; D is unclear. CDR3 length: 14 amino acids. The V end was cut by 1 base, the J end by 5 bases, with 8 bases between. The germline gives CDR1 LGHNA, CDR2 YNFKEQ. The CDR3 loop is CASSQGAATGELFF. In nucleotides, the CDR3 is TGTGCCAGCAGCCAAGGAGCCGCTACCGGGGAGCTGTTTTTT.

The table lists this clone with a few counts. The chain couples TRBV14 to TRBJ1-4, with 8 positions matching TRBD1. The CDR3 totals 13 residues. The trim removed 3 bases at V and 10 bases at J, leaving 4 bases unmatched. The germline V gene encodes CDR1 SGHDN and CDR2 FVKESK. CDR3 region: CASSHGTGGKLFF. The DNA of the CDR3 is TGTGCCAGCAGCCATGGGACAGGTGGAAAACTGTTTTTT.

The V call is TRBV7-9, the J call TRBJ1-3; TRBD1 matches at 7 bases. V shed 4 bases and J 1 base; nucleotides not matched to a gene: 4. There are 15 residues in the CDR3. CDR1 is SEHNR, CDR2 FQNEAQ, per germline (reference sequence). The CDR3 coding sequence is TGTGCCAGCAGCTCCGACAGGGAATCTGGAAACACCATATATTTT. It codes for CASSSDRESGNTIYF.